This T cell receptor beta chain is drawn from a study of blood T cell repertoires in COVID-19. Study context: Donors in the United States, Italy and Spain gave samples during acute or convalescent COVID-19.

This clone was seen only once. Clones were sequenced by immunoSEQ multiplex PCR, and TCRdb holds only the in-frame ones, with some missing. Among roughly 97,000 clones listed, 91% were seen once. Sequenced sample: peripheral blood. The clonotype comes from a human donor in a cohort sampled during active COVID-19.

CDR3 sequence: CASSYSQGATEAFF. As DNA, the CDR3 is TGTGCCAGCAGTTACTCTCAGGGGGCAACTGAAGCTTTCTTT. The chain recombines TRBV6-5 with TRBJ1-1; 8 bases are shared with TRBD1. J gave up 5 bases and V 0 bases, and 2 bases lay outside the gene matches. CDR1 is MNHEY and CDR2 is SVGAGI in the germline V gene. This CDR3 comprises 14 residues.